The 28 T cell receptor beta chains below all came from one sample that was sequenced in a study of blood T cell repertoires in COVID-19. Generated by immunoSEQ multiplex PCR, the TCRdb table keeps only in-frame clones and is missing some. The table has approximately 270,000 clones, approximately 91% seen once. Sequenced input: PBMCs or T cells enriched from blood (not recorded which). The receptor set was obtained from a human donor in a cohort exposed to, infected with or recovered from COVID-19 (not recorded which). The donor label of this sample is uncertain.

The genes are TRBV6-5 and TRBJ1-4; 10 nucleotides line up with TRBD1. Germline values: CDR1 MNHEY, CDR2 SVGAGI. Trimming at V came to 8 bases and at J to 6 bases, leaving 9 bases not matched to a gene. The CDR3 extends over 15 amino acids. The CDR3 spells CASGLAGQGYEKLFF. The CDR3 DNA sequence: TGTGCCAGCGGGCTGGCGGGACAGGGGTATGAAAAACTGTTTTTT.

V is TRBV11-2 and J is TRBJ1-2, with D possibly TRBD1 on 6 matching bases. Germline CDR1 is SGHAT and CDR2 is FQNNGV. V lost 4 bases, J lost 3 bases, and 18 bases lay in between. The CDR3 has 16 residues. The CDR3 protein is CASSSTRGRNDYGYTF. CDR3 bases: TGTGCCAGCAGCTCAACCAGGGGCCGTAACGACTATGGCTACACCTTC.

The rearrangement uses TRBV9 and TRBJ2-7; TRBD1 matches at 7 bases. The CDR3 consists of 15 residues. Germline CDR1 and CDR2: SGDLS and YYNGEE. The junction had 6 bases not matched to a gene; V was cut back by 0 bases and J by 3 bases. The CDR3: CASSVALGGGYEQYF. CDR3 DNA sequence: TGTGCCAGCAGCGTAGCATTAGGGGGCGGCTACGAGCAGTACTTC. The whole variable domain, filled in from reference TRBV9 and TRBJ2-7, reads DSGVTQTPKHLITATGQRVTLRCSPRSGDLSVYWYQQSLDQGLQFLIQYYNGEERAKGNILERFSAQQFPDLHSELNLSSLELGDSALYFCASSVALGGGYEQYFGPGTRLTVT.

The rearrangement joins TRBV4-3 to TRBJ2-7, with 7 bases fitting TRBD1. Trimming removed 5 bases from V and 5 bases from J; junction bases left unmatched: 9. Germline CDR1 and CDR2: LGHNA and YSLEER. The CDR3 consists of 14 residues. This CDR3 reads CASSRDSTNNEQYF. DNA of the CDR3: TGCGCCAGCAGCAGGGACAGTACGAACAACGAGCAGTACTTC.

The V gene is TRBV11-2, the J gene TRBJ1-2; a possible D gene is TRBD1 (5 bases). The germline V and J ends were trimmed by 6 bases and 2 bases, with 10 bases remaining between them. From germline, CDR1 is SGHAT and CDR2 FQNNGV. The length of the CDR3 is 13 residues. The CDR3 sequence: CASSGQGNYGYTF. The DNA of the CDR3 is TGTGCCAGCAGTGGTCAGGGAAACTATGGCTACACCTTC.

This rearrangement joins TRBV12-3 or TRBV12-4 to TRBJ2-5; possible D gene TRBD1, 5 bases. The CDR3 contains 13 residues. V was trimmed by 6 bases and J by 2 bases, leaving 10 bases between them. This chain's CDR3 is CASSTTVQETQYF. DNA for the CDR3: TGTGCCAGCAGCACGACAGTACAAGAGACCCAGTACTTC.

V usage is TRBV7-9 and J usage is TRBJ1-1, with 8 bases fitting TRBD1. This CDR3 is built from 15 residues. V shed 3 bases and J 5 bases; nucleotides not matched to a gene: 8. Looked up from germline, CDR1 is SEHNR and CDR2 is FQNEAQ (reference sequence). The CDR3, as DNA: TGTGCCAGCAGCTTTCAGGACAGGGTGGAAACTGAAGCTTTCTTT. Amino acids: CASSFQDRVETEAFF.

The genes are TRBV19 and TRBJ1-2, with a tentative D call TRBD1 (5 bases). The CDR3 totals 12 residues. V lost 9 bases and J lost 4, with 12 bases in between. The germline gives CDR1 LNHDA, CDR2 SQIVND (reference sequence). The CDR3 DNA is TGTGCCAGACCGACAGTCCGCTATGGCTACACCTTC. Its protein is CARPTVRYGYTF.

This clone came up once. CDR3 loop: CAWSPGAGNQPQHF. CDR3 bases: TGTGCCTGGAGTCCAGGGGCGGGCAATCAGCCCCAGCATTTT. The V gene is TRBV30, the J gene TRBJ1-5; perhaps TRBD1 as D (6 bases). Germline values: CDR1 GTSNPN, CDR2 SVGIG (reference sequence). This CDR3 spans 14 amino acids. V lost 2 bases to trimming and J lost 2 bases, with 10 bases between them.

This rearrangement joins TRBV5-1 to TRBJ2-5, with 9 bases fitting TRBD2. V trimming: 0 bases; J trimming: 5 bases; junction bases outside the gene matches: 11. CDR1 and CDR2 (germline): SGHRS, YFSETQ. This CDR3 is 17 amino acids long. The CDR3 loop reads CASSLDPRGGVMETQYF. CDR3 nucleotide sequence: TGCGCCAGCAGCTTGGACCCGCGGGGGGGCGTAATGGAGACCCAGTACTTC.

The chain recombines TRBV30 with TRBJ1-3, with TRBD1 matching 7 bases. Germline V gene lookup returns CDR1 GTSNPN and CDR2 SVGIG (reference sequence). The CDR3 totals 14 residues. J was trimmed by 4 bases and V by 8 bases; bases with no gene match: 11. The CDR3 reads CATSDRAIGNTIYF. In DNA, the CDR3 is TGTGCCACAAGTGACAGGGCGATCGGAAACACCATATATTTT.

The chain employs TRBV2 and TRBJ1-2, with 10 nucleotides matching TRBD1. Germline values: CDR1 SNHLY, CDR2 FYNNEI. V shed 3 bases, J shed 6 bases, and the junction held 4 bases outside the gene matches. The CDR3 runs to 14 residues. CDR3: CASSEDRGADGYTF. In nucleotides, the CDR3 is TGTGCCAGCAGTGAGGACAGGGGGGCCGATGGCTACACCTTC.

The genes are TRBV2 and TRBJ1-1; D call uncertain. Per the germline V gene, CDR1 is SNHLY and CDR2 is FYNNEI. V was pared by 7 bases and J by 4 bases, with 16 bases between. The CDR3 consists of 14 residues. The CDR3 loop is CASTGGQYGTEAFF. The CDR3 nucleotides are TGTGCCAGCACTGGAGGGCAGTACGGCACTGAAGCTTTCTTT.

The J gene is TRBJ2-7, the V gene TRBV27; 9 bases align to TRBD1. The germline gives CDR1 MNHEY, CDR2 SMNVEV (reference sequence). V gave up 4 bases and J gave up 0 bases; unmatched junction bases: 7. The CDR3 is 16 residues long. The DNA for the CDR3 is TGTGCCAGCAGTTCACCAGGACAGGGGAACTCCTACGAGCAGTACTTC. It codes for CASSSPGQGNSYEQYF.

J is TRBJ1-2 and V is TRBV24-1, with TRBD1 identical over 9 bases. V dropped 9 bases and J dropped 0; count of bases not matched to a gene: 4. CDR3 length: 14 residues. Germline V gene sequence: CDR1 KGHDR, CDR2 SFDVKD. CDR3 protein: CATQQGAPNYGYTF. CDR3 DNA sequence: TGTGCCACCCAACAGGGGGCACCTAACTATGGCTACACCTTC.

The CDR3 spells CAWSPTGQVGYTF. CDR3 DNA sequence: TGTGCCTGGAGTCCGACAGGGCAGGTGGGCTACACCTTC. The V and J genes are TRBV30 and TRBJ1-2; TRBD1 aligns across 7 bases. V lost 2 bases and J lost 8; bases outside the gene matches: 8. Germline loops: CDR1 GTSNPN, CDR2 SVGIG (reference sequence). This CDR3 has 13 residues.

The genes are TRBV5-6 and TRBJ2-5, with a weak D call TRBD1 (5 bases). V gave up 2 bases and J gave up 1 base, with 9 bases separating them. Germline V gene data show CDR1 as SGHDT and CDR2 as YYEEEE. The CDR3 runs 14 residues. The CDR3 nucleotides read TGTGCCAGCAGCTTTAGGGGCCGCCAAGAGACCCAGTACTTC. Translated, it gives CASSFRGRQETQYF.

In DNA form, the CDR3 reads TGTGCCATTCGTGGCAGGGCTAATGAAAAACTGTTTTTT. Translation gives CAIRGRANEKLFF. The chain combines TRBV10-3 with TRBJ1-4; possible D gene TRBD1, 5 bases. CDR1 and CDR2 (germline): ENHRY, SYGVKD. V was trimmed by 9 bases and J by 3 bases, leaving 11 bases between them. The CDR3 extends over 13 amino acids.

This chain uses TRBV11-2 with TRBJ2-1, with 9 bases identical to TRBD1. J gave up 16 bases and V 0 bases, and 13 bases lay outside the gene matches. Germline V CDR1 and CDR2: SGHAT, FQNNGV. There are 15 residues in the CDR3. The CDR3 DNA follows: TGTGCCAGCAGCTTAGATAGAGGCAAAGGGACAGGGTACTTCTTC. It yields the protein CASSLDRGKGTGYFF.

This rearrangement joins TRBV4-1 to TRBJ1-5, with D hard to call. There are 18 residues in the CDR3. V gave up 0 bases and J gave up 1 base, with 16 bases separating them. Germline values: CDR1 MGHRA, CDR2 YSYEKL. The CDR3 here is CASSQERGGSGSNQPQHF. The CDR3 DNA follows: TGCGCCAGCAGCCAAGAACGGGGAGGGTCCGGGAGCAATCAGCCCCAGCATTTT.

This chain links TRBV6-5 with TRBJ2-5; 8 positions match TRBD1. V shed 5 bases and J 3 bases; nucleotides not matched to a gene: 8. CDR3 length equals 15 residues. Germline CDR1 MNHEY, CDR2 SVGAGI. The CDR3 reads CASSNLRTGKETQYF. Written as DNA, the CDR3 is TGTGCCAGCAGTAACCTCCGGACAGGGAAAGAGACCCAGTACTTC.

The genes are TRBV12-3 or TRBV12-4 and TRBJ1-2; 7 nucleotides line up with TRBD1. The CDR3 covers 13 residues. V dropped 3 bases and J dropped 6; count of bases not matched to a gene: 4. The CDR3 sequence is CASSLNRGNGYTF. The CDR3 DNA follows: TGTGCCAGCAGTTTGAACAGGGGTAATGGCTACACCTTC.

The CDR3 DNA reads TGTGCCAGCAGTTTTGGACGGGGGGTTCTGGATGAGCAGTTCTTC. Translation: CASSFGRGVLDEQFF. This rearrangement joins TRBV5-8 to TRBJ2-1; TRBD2 agrees at 7 bases. Germline CDR1 and CDR2: SGHTS and YDEGEE. The CDR3 length is 15 residues. Germline trimming cut 5 bases from V and 8 bases from J; bases unmatched to any gene: 13.

The chain carries TRBV3-1 (or the pseudogene TRBV3-2) and TRBJ2-7, with D perhaps TRBD1 (5 bases). The CDR3 runs 13 residues. Trimming took off 6 bases at V and 3 bases at J, with 12 bases between the two ends. Germline lookup yields CDR1 LGHDT and CDR2 YNNKEL (reference sequence). DNA for the CDR3: TGTGCCAGCAGTCTGGGGCTCGGCTACGAGCAGTACTTC. It translates to CASSLGLGYEQYF.

The genes are TRBV10-3 and TRBJ2-5; 7 nucleotides line up with TRBD1. V was clipped by 1 base and J by 5 bases; unmatched bases: 7. Germline CDR1 reads ENHRY; CDR2 reads SYGVKD. CDR3 size: 15 residues. The CDR3 loop reads CAISEFQGVGETQYF. The CDR3 nucleotides read TGTGCCATCAGTGAGTTTCAGGGGGTCGGGGAGACCCAGTACTTC.

The chain has TRBV10-3 and TRBJ1-2; a possible D gene is TRBD1 (6 bases). The CDR3 totals 15 residues. V was pared by 0 bases and J by 8 bases, with 16 bases between. The germline V gene encodes CDR1 ENHRY and CDR2 SYGVKD. The CDR3 coding sequence is TGTGCCATCAGTGAGTCTTTACAGGGTCTAGAAGGCTACACCTTC. It translates to CAISESLQGLEGYTF.

This clone was counted between two and nine times. The chain uses TRBV5-4 and TRBJ1-1, with 7 bases fitting TRBD1. Germline CDR1 SGHNT, CDR2 YYREEE (reference sequence). With V trimmed by 4 bases and J by 9 bases, 6 bases remained unmatched. This CDR3 comprises 12 residues. In nucleotides, the CDR3 is TGTGCCAGCAGCCTAAACAGGGGACAAGCTTTCTTT. Residues: CASSLNRGQAFF. Looking up the rest from reference TRBV5-4 and TRBJ1-1 gives the full variable domain: ETGVTQSPTHLIKTRGQQVTLRCSSQSGHNTVSWYQQALGQGPQFIFQYYREEENGRGNFPPRFSGLQFPNYSSELNVNALELDDSALYLCASSLNRGQAFFGQGTRLTVV.

This clone was detected only a few times. The chain couples TRBV7-2 to TRBJ1-1; 9 positions match TRBD1. Germline V gene data show CDR1 as SGHTA and CDR2 as FQGNSA. After removal of 6 bases from V and 7 bases from J, the junction contained 9 bases not matched to a gene. This CDR3 spans 14 amino acids. The chain's CDR3 is CASRGTGWLFEAFF. CDR3 sequence (DNA): TGTGCCAGCAGGGGGACAGGGTGGTTATTTGAAGCTTTCTTT.